The 16 T cell receptor beta chains given below trace back to one sample, sequenced in a study of blood T cell repertoires in COVID-19 (dated by TCRdb to the early 2020s). Preparation of the library involved the immunoSEQ multiplex PCR assay. The table was pulled from immuneACCESS by TCRdb, which kept in-frame rearrangements only. Such tables lose some clones; where checked, under half of the loss comes from unresolved V genes, and the rest has no known cause. The sample includes 200,000 to 300,000 clones, with about 81% observed a single time. The top ten clonotypes cover under 15% of the sample. The material sequenced was peripheral blood. These receptors were taken from a woman aged 60-70 years with active or convalescent COVID-19.

The CDR3 spells CAWSVVGRGIEKLFF. The CDR3 DNA reads TGTGCCTGGAGTGTAGTCGGCAGGGGAATTGAAAAACTGTTTTTT. The chain carries TRBV30 and TRBJ1-4, with D perhaps TRBD1 (6 bases). V lost 0 bases, J lost 7 bases, and 15 bases lay in between. The CDR3 contains 15 residues. Germline CDR1 GTSNPN, CDR2 SVGIG (reference sequence).

The rearrangement joins TRBV19 to TRBJ2-3; TRBD2 aligns across 8 bases. The CDR3 extends over 15 amino acids. Germline V lookup: CDR1 LNHDA, CDR2 SQIVND (reference sequence). V lost 4 bases to trimming and J lost 4 bases; unmatched junction nucleotides: 7. This CDR3 reads CASSNRGGTADTQYF. The DNA for the CDR3 is TGTGCCAGTAGTAATCGCGGGGGGACCGCAGATACGCAGTATTTT.

The chain has TRBV7-9 and TRBJ2-7, with D maybe TRBD1 (6 bases). Germline V lookup: CDR1 SEHNR, CDR2 FQNEAQ (reference sequence). V was trimmed by 5 bases and J by 0 bases, leaving 17 bases between them. The CDR3 is 16 amino acids. CDR3 in DNA: TGTGCCAGCAGCCCCCTACCGCAGGGGCCCTCCTACGAGCAGTACTTC. Translated, it gives CASSPLPQGPSYEQYF.

The chain couples TRBV18 to TRBJ1-2; no clear D gene. This CDR3 is built from 18 residues. The germline V gene has CDR1 KGHSH and CDR2 LQKENI. Trimming pared 3 bases from V and 7 bases from J, leaving 27 bases between. The CDR3 is CASSPLFTKVATAAGYTF. CDR3 nucleotide sequence: TGTGCCAGCTCACCGCTATTTACCAAGGTAGCCACCGCGGCTGGCTACACCTTC. The variable domain in full, completed from reference TRBV18 and TRBJ1-2, reads NAGVMQNPRHLVRRRGQEARLRCSPMKGHSHVYWYRQLPEEGLKFMVYLQKENIIDESGMPKERFSAEFPKEGPSILRIQQVVRGDSAAYFCASSPLFTKVATAAGYTFGSGTRLTVV.

The chain combines TRBV7-2 with TRBJ2-2; tentatively, D is TRBD1 (6 bases). Trimming removed 3 bases from V and 14 bases from J, with 19 bases in between. The CDR3 covers 14 residues. Germline values: CDR1 SGHTA, CDR2 FQGNSA. The CDR3 DNA follows: TGTGCCAGCAGCTTCAAATTTATAACAGGGACCCTGTTTTTT. It translates to CASSFKFITGTLFF.

This clone was seen once. The chain links TRBV6-6 to TRBJ2-1; tentatively, D is TRBD2 (6 bases). Trimming cost V 5 bases and J 15 bases, with 20 bases left between them. The CDR3 has 13 amino acids. Germline CDR1 and CDR2: MNHNY and SVGAGI (reference sequence). DNA of the CDR3: TGTGCCAGCAGTCCCCGACTAGGCCTTTTGGGGTTCTTC. This gives the protein CASSPRLGLLGFF.

CDR3 residues: CASSPRQGHTIYF. CDR3 DNA sequence: TGTGCCAGCAGTCCACGACAGGGTCACACCATATATTTT. V is TRBV12-3 or TRBV12-4 and J is TRBJ1-3, with 7 bases that match TRBD1. CDR3 length: 13 residues. After removal of 5 bases from V and 8 bases from J, the junction contained 6 bases not matched to a gene.

J is TRBJ2-5 and V is TRBV19; 11 nucleotides align to TRBD1. CDR1 LNHDA and CDR2 SQIVND come from the germline V gene (reference sequence). The V and J ends lost 6 bases and 2 bases, in that order; junction bases with no gene match: 11. This CDR3 is 17 amino acids long. For the CDR3, the DNA is TGTGCCAGTAGACCAACCTTCGGGACAGGGGGGCAAGAGACCCAGTACTTC. Translated: CASRPTFGTGGQETQYF.

This clone was counted between two and nine times. The chain employs TRBV7-3 and TRBJ2-1; D may be TRBD1 (6 bases). V lost 4 bases, J lost 8 bases, and 18 bases lay in between. Germline V gene sequence: CDR1 SGHTA, CDR2 FQGTGA. The CDR3 consists of 15 residues. As DNA, the CDR3 is TGTGCCAGCAGCTCCCAAGGGGGAGCTTCGGATGAGCAGTTCTTC. This codes for CASSSQGGASDEQFF. Filled out from reference TRBV7-3 and TRBJ2-1, the complete variable domain reads GAGVSQTPSNKVTEKGKYVELRCDPISGHTALYWYRQSLGQGPEFLIYFQGTGAADDSGLPNDRFFAVRPEGSVSTLKIQRTERGDSAVYLCASSSQGGASDEQFFGPGTRLTVL.

V is TRBV2 and J is TRBJ2-5, with 9 positions matching TRBD1. V lost 2 bases and J lost 4; bases outside the gene matches: 11. CDR1 is SNHLY, CDR2 FYNNEI, per germline. The CDR3 is 17 residues long. CDR3 sequence reads: CASSEWPTGTGLETQYF. CDR3 DNA sequence: TGTGCCAGCAGTGAATGGCCGACCGGGACAGGGCTAGAGACCCAGTACTTC.

This clone was counted only a few times. The chain couples TRBV6-1 to TRBJ1-3; TRBD1 matches at 9 bases. The germline V gene has CDR1 MNHNS and CDR2 SASEGT. This CDR3 contains 15 residues. J lost 4 bases, V lost 3 bases, and 4 bases had no gene match. For the CDR3, the DNA is TGTGCCAGCAGTGATACGGGACAGGGAGGAAACACCATATATTTT. This codes for CASSDTGQGGNTIYF.

The V and J genes are TRBV7-2 and TRBJ2-3, with 8 bases fitting TRBD2. Trimming cost V 4 bases and J 3 bases; bases outside gene matches: 9. The germline V gene encodes CDR1 SGHTA and CDR2 FQGNSA. This CDR3 comprises 16 residues. The CDR3 reads CASSSAGGAGTDTQYF. The CDR3 nucleotides read TGTGCCAGCAGCTCGGCCGGGGGGGCGGGTACAGATACGCAGTATTTT.

The chain links TRBV11-2 to TRBJ1-1; TRBD1 aligns across 8 bases. The V gene end was trimmed by 1 base and the J gene end by 5 bases; junction bases not matched to a gene: 9. The CDR3 covers 16 residues. Germline CDR1 and CDR2: SGHAT and FQNNGV. The CDR3 sequence is CASSLGPRGRGTEAFF. In DNA form, the CDR3 reads TGTGCCAGCAGCTTAGGTCCCAGGGGGCGGGGGACTGAAGCTTTCTTT.

This chain links TRBV12-5 with TRBJ2-7; D possibly corresponds to TRBD2 (7 bases). This CDR3 is 14 amino acids long. The V end lost 3 bases, the J end lost 4 bases, and 13 bases lay between the germline ends. The germline V gene encodes CDR1 LGHNT and CDR2 FRNRAP. Here the CDR3 DNA reads TGTGCTAGTGGTTTAGGGGGGGCCCCTTACGAGCAGTACTTC. It encodes CASGLGGAPYEQYF.

This clone was counted only a few times. The rearrangement uses TRBV19 and TRBJ2-5; D is perhaps TRBD2 (6 bases). V shed 5 bases and J shed 5 bases, with 12 bases lying between them. The CDR3 is made up of 13 amino acids. Germline CDR1 LNHDA, CDR2 SQIVND (reference sequence). The CDR3 spells CASSPYSGETQYF. CDR3 DNA sequence: TGTGCCAGTAGTCCCTACAGCGGGGAGACCCAGTACTTC.

On this clone itself: This CDR3 is also generated by other DNA sequences in the sample. The chain combines TRBV29-1 with TRBJ1-2; tentative D call: TRBD1 (5 bases). Between the trimmed V and J ends, which lost 4 bases and 2 bases, there was a span of 11 bases. This CDR3 is built from 13 residues. CDR1 and CDR2 (germline): SQVTM, ANQGSEA. CDR3 bases: TGCAGCGTTGGCAGGGAACCAAACTATGGCTACACCTTC. Translated: CSVGREPNYGYTF.